The 9 T cell receptor beta chains below come from one sample, sequenced in a study of T cell responses to AZD1222 COVID-19 vaccine (dated by TCRdb to about 2021). The meaning of the sample's time point label: baseline before first vaccination. Library prep was done by the immunoSEQ multiplex PCR assay. Imported from immuneACCESS, the table was reduced by TCRdb to in-frame sequences with V and J called. These copies leave out some clones; in studies compared against another copy, an unresolved V gene accounts for under half, and the cause of the remainder is not known. In this sample the table shows some 130,000 clones, about 90% of which occur a single time. The top ten clonotypes cover 8% to 9.5% of the sample. Sample: peripheral blood, taken on day 0 of AZD1222 vaccination. The receptor set was obtained from an adult in good health.

This chain links TRBV7-9 with TRBJ1-4; D call uncertain. The germline V gene has CDR1 SEHNR and CDR2 FQNEAQ (reference sequence). Deletions cut 10 bases from V and 5 bases from J, with 11 bases between. This CDR3 region has 12 residues. The CDR3: CATGETNEKLFF. CDR3 nucleotide sequence: TGTGCCACAGGAGAAACGAATGAAAAACTGTTTTTT.

The V and J genes are TRBV28 and TRBJ1-2, with TRBD1 matching over 8 bases. With 4 bases clipped from V and 3 bases from J, the junction kept 4 bases outside the gene matches. The CDR3 runs to 14 residues. Germline CDR1 and CDR2: MDHEN and SYDVKM. CDR3 protein: CASSSGGADYGYTF. For the CDR3, the DNA is TGTGCCAGCAGTTCAGGGGGCGCGGACTATGGCTACACCTTC.

The V call is TRBV16, the J call TRBJ2-1; D may be TRBD2 (6 bases). V lost 2 bases and J lost 10, with 12 bases in between. The germline V gene has CDR1 KGHSY and CDR2 FQNENV. CDR3 size: 13 residues. CDR3 coding DNA: TGTGCCAGCAGCCAAACGGACTACGGGGAGCAGTTCTTC. Translation: CASSQTDYGEQFF.

The gene calls are TRBV4-1 and TRBJ2-7; unclear D gene. Germline loops: CDR1 MGHRA, CDR2 YSYEKL. V lost 0 bases, J lost 4 bases, and 13 bases lay in between. The CDR3 runs 15 residues. CDR3 region: CASSQDAVLSYEQYF. The CDR3 coding sequence is TGCGCCAGCAGCCAAGATGCCGTATTATCGTACGAGCAGTACTTC.

This clone was counted once. This chain links TRBV27 with TRBJ1-5; 9 positions match TRBD1. The ends lost 6 bases at V and 3 bases at J; junction bases unmatched: 3. The CDR3 is 14 amino acids. Germline lookup yields CDR1 MNHEY and CDR2 SMNVEV (reference sequence). DNA for the CDR3: TGTGCCAGCAGCCGGACAGGGGCCAATCAGCCCCAGCATTTT. Translation gives CASSRTGANQPQHF.

The chain carries TRBV20-1 and TRBJ2-3; possible D gene TRBD2, 6 bases. The length of the CDR3 is 15 residues. CDR1 is DFQATT, CDR2 SNEGSKA, per germline (reference sequence). The V and J ends lost 3 bases and 3 bases respectively, with 16 bases between them. The CDR3 nucleotides are TGCAGTGCTAGTGGGGGGTGGTTGGGTACAGATACGCAGTATTTT. This encodes CSASGGWLGTDTQYF.

The CDR3, as DNA: TGCGCCAGCAGCCTTGGGATAGGGGGCGTTGAAAAACTGTTTTTT. Translation: CASSLGIGGVEKLFF. The chain employs TRBV5-1 and TRBJ1-4; 7 nucleotides line up with TRBD1. The CDR3 consists of 15 residues. CDR1 SGHRS and CDR2 YFSETQ come from the germline V gene. V lost 4 bases to trimming and J lost 7 bases; unmatched junction nucleotides: 10. Full variable domain (missing parts from reference TRBV5-1 and TRBJ1-4): KAGVTQTPRYLIKTRGQQVTLSCSPISGHRSVSWYQQTPGQGLQFLFEYFSETQRNKGNFPGRFSGRQFSNSRSEMNVSTLELGDSALYLCASSLGIGGVEKLFFGSGTQLSVL.

This chain uses TRBV20-1 with TRBJ2-1, with a tentative D call TRBD2 (6 bases). Germline values: CDR1 DFQATT, CDR2 SNEGSKA (reference sequence). Deletions cut 3 bases from V and 5 bases from J, with 14 bases between. The CDR3 is 14 residues long. The CDR3 sequence is CSASLGGVNNEQFF. CDR3 sequence (DNA): TGCAGTGCTAGTCTGGGGGGAGTCAACAATGAGCAGTTCTTC.

This sequence joins TRBV2 and TRBJ1-1; no reliable D call. V lost 7 bases to trimming and J lost 0 bases, with 9 bases between them. This CDR3 has 13 amino acids. CDR1 is SNHLY and CDR2 is FYNNEI in the germline V gene. The CDR3 sequence: CASTTYMNTEAFF. As DNA, the CDR3 is TGTGCCAGCACTACTTATATGAACACTGAAGCTTTCTTT.